This T cell receptor (beta chain) was identified during a study of T cells after yellow fever vaccination. The study's findings and limits: In post-booster samples, most primary-vaccination clones reappeared (96% CD4, about 90% CD8). Just a small share of clonotypes turned up in the CD4 compartment as well as the CD8 compartment. The presence of abundant clonotypes contaminating from the bulk population was possible in FACS-sorted repertoires.

As TCR cDNA was made by 5'RACE template switching, a universal primer site and UMIs were added. TCRdb processed the 5' RACE reads anew with MiXCR; each CDR3 protein has one entry. Seen here are about 330,000 distinct CDR3 sequences, about 7.8% observed once, and the top ten hold around 17%. The CDR3 is made up of 18 amino acids. The V end was cut by 1 base, the J end by 5 bases, with 20 bases between. CDR1 is MGHRA and CDR2 is YSYEKL in the germline V gene. Comments on this clonotype: Its antigen is undetermined.

This sequence was found in a man aged 18 to 30 who received the YFV17D yellow fever vaccine. The sequenced sample was PBMCs, obtained about 41 days after the first yellow fever vaccination. The V and J genes are TRBV4-1 and TRBJ2-2; the D gene is possibly TRBD2 (6 bases). This CDR3 is CASSQGGLRGFRTGELFF. The CDR3 DNA sequence: TGCGCCAGCAGCCAAGGTGGGCTTCGGGGGTTCCGTACCGGGGAGCTGTTTTTT.